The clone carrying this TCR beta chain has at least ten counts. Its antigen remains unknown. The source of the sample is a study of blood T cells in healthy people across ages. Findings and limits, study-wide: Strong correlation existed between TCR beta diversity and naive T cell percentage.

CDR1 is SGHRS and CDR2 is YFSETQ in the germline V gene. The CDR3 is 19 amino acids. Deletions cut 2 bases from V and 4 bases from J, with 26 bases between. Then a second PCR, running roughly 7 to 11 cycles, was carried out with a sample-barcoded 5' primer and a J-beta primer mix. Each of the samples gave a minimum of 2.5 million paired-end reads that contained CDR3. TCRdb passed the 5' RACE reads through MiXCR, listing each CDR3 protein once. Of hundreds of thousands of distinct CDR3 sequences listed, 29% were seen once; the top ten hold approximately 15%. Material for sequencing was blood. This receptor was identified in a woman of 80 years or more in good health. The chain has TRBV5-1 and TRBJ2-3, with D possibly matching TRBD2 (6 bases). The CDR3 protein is CASSFWLAWSASGADTQYF. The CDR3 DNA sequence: TGCGCCAGCAGCTTTTGGCTTGCCTGGTCCGCTTCGGGGGCAGATACGCAGTATTTT.